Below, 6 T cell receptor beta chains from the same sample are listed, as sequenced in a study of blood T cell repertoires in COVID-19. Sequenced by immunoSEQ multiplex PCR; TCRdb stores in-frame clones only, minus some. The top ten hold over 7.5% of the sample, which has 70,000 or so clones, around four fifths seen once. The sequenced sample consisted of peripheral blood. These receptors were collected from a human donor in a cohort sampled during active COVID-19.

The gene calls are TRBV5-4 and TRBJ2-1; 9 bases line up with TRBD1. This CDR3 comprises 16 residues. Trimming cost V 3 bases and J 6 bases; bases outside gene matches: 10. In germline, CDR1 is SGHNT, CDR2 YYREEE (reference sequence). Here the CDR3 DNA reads TGTGCCAGCAGCTCCTACAGGGGGCTGTCGGCCAATGAGCAGTTCTTC. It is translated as CASSSYRGLSANEQFF.

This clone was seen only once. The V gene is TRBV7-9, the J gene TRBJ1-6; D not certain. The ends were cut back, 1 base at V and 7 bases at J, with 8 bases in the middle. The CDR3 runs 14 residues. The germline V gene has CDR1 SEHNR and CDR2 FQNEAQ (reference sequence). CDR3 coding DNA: TGTGCCAGCAGCTTAGGGCAGAGGAATTCACCCCTCCACTTT. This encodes CASSLGQRNSPLHF. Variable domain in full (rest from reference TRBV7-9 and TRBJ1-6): DTGVSQNPRHKITKRGQNVTFRCDPISEHNRLYWYRQTLGQGPEFLTYFQNEAQLEKSRLLSDRFSAERPKGSFSTLEIQRTEQGDSAMYLCASSLGQRNSPLHFGNGTRLTVT.

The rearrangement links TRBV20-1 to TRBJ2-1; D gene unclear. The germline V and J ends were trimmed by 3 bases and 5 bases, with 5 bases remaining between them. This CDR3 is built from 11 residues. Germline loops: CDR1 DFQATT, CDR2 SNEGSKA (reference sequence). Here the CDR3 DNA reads TGCAGTGCTAGGGCAGACAATGAGCAGTTCTTC. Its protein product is CSARADNEQFF.

The CDR3, as DNA: TGTGCCAGCAGCACTCATGGACTAGCGGTTAGCTACGAGCAGTACTTC. Its protein is CASSTHGLAVSYEQYF. The V gene is TRBV11-2, the J gene TRBJ2-7; 10 nucleotides match TRBD2. The CDR3 length is 16 residues. Germline-derived CDR1 and CDR2 are SGHAT and FQNNGV. J lost 3 bases, V lost 5 bases, and 10 bases had no gene match.

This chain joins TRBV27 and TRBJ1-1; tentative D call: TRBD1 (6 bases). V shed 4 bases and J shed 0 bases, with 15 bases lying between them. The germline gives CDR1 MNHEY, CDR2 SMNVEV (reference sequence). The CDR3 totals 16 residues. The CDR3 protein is CASSSRVQGMNTEAFF. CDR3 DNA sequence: TGTGCCAGCAGTTCCCGAGTACAGGGCATGAACACTGAAGCTTTCTTT.

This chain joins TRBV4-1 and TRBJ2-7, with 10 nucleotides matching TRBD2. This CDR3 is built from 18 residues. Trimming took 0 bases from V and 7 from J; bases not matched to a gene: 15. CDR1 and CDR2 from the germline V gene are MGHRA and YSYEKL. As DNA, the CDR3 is TGCGCCAGCAGCCAAGAAAGGGGAGCGGGGGGGACCGGAGGAGAGCAGTACTTC. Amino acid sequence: CASSQERGAGGTGGEQYF.